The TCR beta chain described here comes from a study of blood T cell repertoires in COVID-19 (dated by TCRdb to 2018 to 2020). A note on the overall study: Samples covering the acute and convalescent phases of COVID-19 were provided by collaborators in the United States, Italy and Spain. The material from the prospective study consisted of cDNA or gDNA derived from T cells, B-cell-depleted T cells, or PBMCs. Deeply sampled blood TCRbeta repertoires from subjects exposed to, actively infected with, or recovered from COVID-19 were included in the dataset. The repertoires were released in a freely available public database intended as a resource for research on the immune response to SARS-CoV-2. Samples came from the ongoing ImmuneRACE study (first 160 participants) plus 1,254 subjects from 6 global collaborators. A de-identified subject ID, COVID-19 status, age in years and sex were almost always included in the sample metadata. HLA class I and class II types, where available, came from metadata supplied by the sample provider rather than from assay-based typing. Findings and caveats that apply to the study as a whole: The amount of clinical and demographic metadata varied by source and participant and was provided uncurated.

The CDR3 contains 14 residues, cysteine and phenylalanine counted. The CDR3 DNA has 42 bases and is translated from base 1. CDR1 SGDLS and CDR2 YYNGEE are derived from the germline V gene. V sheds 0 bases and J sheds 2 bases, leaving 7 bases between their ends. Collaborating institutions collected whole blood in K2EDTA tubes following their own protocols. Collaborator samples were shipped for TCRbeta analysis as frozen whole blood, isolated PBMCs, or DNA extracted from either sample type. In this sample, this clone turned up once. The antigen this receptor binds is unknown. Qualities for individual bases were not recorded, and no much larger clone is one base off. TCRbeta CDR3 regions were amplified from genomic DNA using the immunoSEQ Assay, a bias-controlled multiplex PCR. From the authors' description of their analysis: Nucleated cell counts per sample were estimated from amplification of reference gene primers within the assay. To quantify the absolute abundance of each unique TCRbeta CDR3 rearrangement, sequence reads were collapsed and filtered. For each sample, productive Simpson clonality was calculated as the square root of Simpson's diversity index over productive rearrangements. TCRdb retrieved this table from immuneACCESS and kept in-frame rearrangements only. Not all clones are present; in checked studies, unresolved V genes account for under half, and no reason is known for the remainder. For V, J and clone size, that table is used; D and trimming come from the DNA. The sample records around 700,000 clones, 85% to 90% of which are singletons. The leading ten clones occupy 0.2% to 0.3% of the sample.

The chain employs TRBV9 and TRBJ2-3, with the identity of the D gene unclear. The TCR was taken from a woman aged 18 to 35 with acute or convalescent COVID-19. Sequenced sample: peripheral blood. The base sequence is TGTGCCAGCAGCGTAGGCCCAGACACAGATACGCAGTATTTT. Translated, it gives CASSVGPDTDTQYF.